These 14 T cell receptor beta chains were sequenced from one sample in a study of cytomegalovirus exposure and HLA in healthy donors. Vbeta (60) and Jbeta (13) primers were used in the PCR. TCRdb's table, derived via immunoSEQ multiplex PCR, lists solely in-frame clones and lacks some. Among about 160,000 clones listed, 70% to 80% were seen once. The material sequenced was PBMCs. These receptors all come from a man younger than 45 in good health and CMV-seronegative.

Remarks on this clone: A read error may produce the germline difference seen at one junction end. This chain links TRBV6-1 with TRBJ2-7; 9 bases agree with TRBD1. Per the germline V gene, CDR1 is MNHNS and CDR2 is SASEGT. The CDR3 loop spans 12 amino acids. For the CDR3, the DNA is TGTGCCAGCAGTGAAGGACCGGGACAGGGAGACTTC. Translated: CASSEGPGQGDF.

This chain joins TRBV7-9 and TRBJ2-7, with 12 bases matching TRBD1. V lost 5 bases to trimming and J lost 7 bases; unmatched junction nucleotides: 9. Germline CDR1 is SEHNR and CDR2 is FQNEAQ (reference sequence). The CDR3 is made up of 15 amino acids. CDR3: CASSLGQGALEEQYF. The DNA of the CDR3 is TGTGCCAGCAGCCTGGGACAGGGGGCGCTTGAAGAGCAGTACTTC.

The J gene is TRBJ2-5, the V gene TRBV6-8, with 7 bases aligning to TRBD2. CDR3 length equals 16 residues. V lost 2 bases, J lost 3 bases, and 9 bases stayed unmatched. CDR1 and CDR2 from the germline V gene are MNHGY and SAAAGT. CDR3 loop: CASSYMEASGEETQYF. CDR3 coding DNA: TGTGCCAGCAGTTACATGGAGGCTAGCGGCGAAGAGACCCAGTACTTC.

The chain is built from TRBV7-8 and TRBJ2-7; D possibly corresponds to TRBD2 (6 bases). Deletions cut 0 bases from V and 3 bases from J, with 6 bases between. The CDR3 is 13 residues long. The germline V gene encodes CDR1 SGHVS and CDR2 FQNEAQ. The DNA for the CDR3 is TGTGCCAGCAGCTTAGCAGCGGGCTACGAGCAGTACTTC. Amino acids: CASSLAAGYEQYF.

This clone was observed a few times. CDR3 loop: CASSLSPGGITGELFF. In DNA form, the CDR3 reads TGTGCCAGCAGCCTATCACCAGGGGGCATCACCGGGGAGCTGTTTTTT. V gene TRBV6-6 combines with J gene TRBJ2-2; 8 bases are shared with TRBD1. The J segment lost 4 bases and the V segment lost 6 bases, leaving 10 bases of the junction unmatched. The CDR3 sequence is 16 residues long. The germline V gene encodes CDR1 MNHNY and CDR2 SVGAGI (reference sequence).

The chain joins TRBV27 to TRBJ2-7, with 9 bases that match TRBD1. CDR3 size: 14 residues. Germline values: CDR1 MNHEY, CDR2 SMNVEV (reference sequence). The V gene end was trimmed by 6 bases and the J gene end by 2 bases; junction bases not matched to a gene: 5. This chain's CDR3 is CASSLGQGPYEQYF. CDR3 nucleotide sequence: TGTGCCAGCAGCCTCGGACAGGGGCCCTACGAGCAGTACTTC.

This sequence joins TRBV9 and TRBJ1-4; the D gene is possibly TRBD1 (6 bases). The CDR3 sequence is 17 residues long. V was trimmed by 4 bases and J by 4 bases, leaving 20 bases between them. CDR1 SGDLS and CDR2 YYNGEE come from the germline V gene. Here the CDR3 DNA reads TGTGCCAGCAGCCTAGCTGGGGGGGCAGGCGGTAATGAAAAACTGTTTTTT. Amino acids: CASSLAGGAGGNEKLFF.

This rearrangement joins TRBV20-1 to TRBJ2-7; D gene unclear. Germline values: CDR1 DFQATT, CDR2 SNEGSKA (reference sequence). The CDR3 extends over 11 amino acids. V dropped 5 bases and J dropped 3 bases, with 8 bases sitting between them. The CDR3 sequence: CSAPIGYEQYF. For the CDR3, the DNA is TGCAGTGCTCCCATCGGCTACGAGCAGTACTTC.

The chain recombines TRBV4-3 with TRBJ1-2; 9 bases fit TRBD1. After removal of 3 bases from V and 3 bases from J, the junction contained 11 bases not matched to a gene. This CDR3 is built from 17 residues. Germline CDR1 LGHNA, CDR2 YSLEER. The CDR3 DNA follows: TGCGCCAGCAGCCAGGGCGGCTGGACAGGGGCGGACTATGGCTACACCTTC. Protein sequence: CASSQGGWTGADYGYTF.

The J gene is TRBJ2-3, the V gene TRBV11-2; a possible D gene is TRBD2 (7 bases). The CDR3 consists of 16 residues. The germline V and J ends were trimmed by 5 bases and 0 bases, with 15 bases remaining between them. Germline-derived CDR1 and CDR2 are SGHAT and FQNNGV. In DNA form, the CDR3 reads TGTGCCAGCAGCCAACGGGGGGCGGTTAGCACAGATACGCAGTATTTT. Amino acids: CASSQRGAVSTDTQYF.

This clone was picked up one time. The chain employs TRBV6-5 and TRBJ2-5, with 8 bases lining up with TRBD1. The CDR3 is 15 residues long. The germline V gene encodes CDR1 MNHEY and CDR2 SVGAGI. Losses at the gene ends were 1 base for V and 1 base for J; bases not matched to a gene: 2. The CDR3 reads CASSYYGTGQETQYF. CDR3 coding DNA: TGTGCCAGCAGTTACTACGGGACAGGCCAAGAGACCCAGTACTTC.

V gene TRBV7-2 combines with J gene TRBJ2-3; TRBD2 matches 12 bases. V shed 5 bases, J shed 3 bases, and the junction held 6 bases outside the gene matches. The CDR3 is made up of 16 amino acids. Germline V gene data show CDR1 as SGHTA and CDR2 as FQGNSA. As DNA, the CDR3 is TGTGCCAGCAGCCCCCTAGCGGGAGGGTTAACAGATACGCAGTATTTT. It codes for CASSPLAGGLTDTQYF.

V and J are TRBV4-3 and TRBJ2-2, with 9 nucleotides matching TRBD1. Germline CDR1 reads LGHNA; CDR2 reads YSLEER. The CDR3 loop spans 17 amino acids. Germline trimming cut 1 base from V and 4 bases from J; bases unmatched to any gene: 7. CDR3 residues: CASSQVAGTGFTGELFF. The CDR3 nucleotides are TGCGCCAGCAGCCAAGTCGCGGGGACAGGGTTCACCGGGGAGCTGTTTTTT.

The chain has TRBV7-9 and TRBJ1-1; 7 nucleotides line up with TRBD1. The length of the CDR3 is 14 residues. Germline values: CDR1 SEHNR, CDR2 FQNEAQ (reference sequence). Germline trimming cut 5 bases from V and 1 base from J; bases unmatched to any gene: 4. DNA of the CDR3: TGTGCCAGCAGCATGGGACAGAGGAACACTGAAGCTTTCTTT. It is translated as CASSMGQRNTEAFF.